Following are 15 T cell receptor beta chains from one sample sequenced in a study of blood T cell repertoires in COVID-19. TCRdb keeps only in-frame clones here, not all; method: immunoSEQ multiplex PCR. The data show 100,000 to 150,000 clones, with approximately 87% seen just once and approximately 8.7% held by the top ten. Sample: peripheral blood. The receptor source for this set is a man between 65 and 85 years old who had recovered from COVID-19.

Turning to this clone: Other DNA variants within this sample encode the same CDR3. V is TRBV6-2 or TRBV6-3 and J is TRBJ1-1; D is unclear. From germline, CDR1 is MNHEY and CDR2 SVGEGT. V lost 4 bases and J lost 2, with 5 bases in between. The CDR3 loop spans 12 amino acids. CDR3 residues: CASSWANTEAFF. The CDR3 coding sequence is TGTGCCAGCAGTTGGGCCAACACTGAAGCTTTCTTT.

This sequence joins TRBV5-1 and TRBJ2-7; 10 bases fit TRBD1. Germline V gene data show CDR1 as SGHRS and CDR2 as YFSETQ. The CDR3 spans 15 residues. The V and J ends lost 4 bases and 3 bases, in that order; junction bases with no gene match: 7. This CDR3 is CASSKNRDRGYEQYF. CDR3 DNA: TGCGCCAGCAGCAAAAACCGGGACAGGGGCTACGAGCAGTACTTC. Using reference TRBV5-1 and TRBJ2-7 for the parts outside the CDR3, the full variable domain is KAGVTQTPRYLIKTRGQQVTLSCSPISGHRSVSWYQQTPGQGLQFLFEYFSETQRNKGNFPGRFSGRQFSNSRSEMNVSTLELGDSALYLCASSKNRDRGYEQYFGPGTRLTVT.

This sequence joins TRBV19 and TRBJ1-1; the D gene is possibly TRBD1 (5 bases). This CDR3 has 11 amino acids. Trimming took 7 bases from V and 3 from J, leaving 6 bases between them. Germline V CDR1 and CDR2: LNHDA, SQIVND (reference sequence). The CDR3 region is CASTGYTEAFF. The DNA for the CDR3 is TGTGCCAGTACAGGGTACACTGAAGCTTTCTTT.

This clone has more than one count but fewer than ten. The chain employs TRBV3-1 (or the pseudogene TRBV3-2) and TRBJ2-1, with 10 bases fitting TRBD2. Germline V gene lookup returns CDR1 LGHDT and CDR2 YNNKEL (reference sequence). The J segment lost 7 bases and the V segment lost 2 bases, leaving 8 bases of the junction unmatched. The CDR3 spans 16 residues. The CDR3 DNA reads TGTGCCAGCAGCCAAAGATTACTAGCGGGAAATAATGAGCAGTTCTTC. Residues: CASSQRLLAGNNEQFF.

The chain is built from TRBV4-3 and TRBJ2-1; 9 bases agree with TRBD2. Germline-derived CDR1 and CDR2 are LGHNA and YSLEER. Germline trimming cut 0 bases from V and 2 bases from J; bases unmatched to any gene: 8. The CDR3 is 18 residues long. The CDR3 loop reads CASSQESVLAGTYNEQFF. The DNA of the CDR3 is TGCGCCAGCAGCCAAGAAAGTGTCCTAGCGGGGACCTACAATGAGCAGTTCTTC.

V and J are TRBV10-3 and TRBJ1-3, with 10 nucleotides matching TRBD1. The CDR3 is made up of 19 amino acids. Germline values: CDR1 ENHRY, CDR2 SYGVKD. V lost 6 bases to trimming and J lost 3 bases; unmatched junction nucleotides: 17. The CDR3 bases are TGTGCCATCAGATCGACGGGACAGGGGCGAGCAGGCCTTGGAAACACCATATATTTT. This sequence encodes CAIRSTGQGRAGLGNTIYF.

V usage is TRBV3-1 (or the pseudogene TRBV3-2) and J usage is TRBJ1-2; TRBD1 aligns across 9 bases. The germline V gene has CDR1 LGHDT and CDR2 YNNKEL (reference sequence). J lost 2 bases, V lost 4 bases, and 5 bases had no gene match. This CDR3 is built from 15 residues. The CDR3 sequence: CASSPQGAPNYGYTF. The CDR3 DNA is TGTGCCAGCAGCCCACAGGGGGCGCCAAACTATGGCTACACCTTC.

The V call is TRBV24-1, the J call TRBJ2-5; perhaps TRBD1 as D (5 bases). Germline loops: CDR1 KGHDR, CDR2 SFDVKD. This CDR3 spans 13 amino acids. Trimming removed 4 bases from V and 5 bases from J, with 10 bases in between. DNA of the CDR3: TGTGCCACCAGTGAGCCAGGGTCGGAGACCCAGTACTTC. Protein: CATSEPGSETQYF.

The chain has TRBV4-3 and TRBJ2-5; maybe TRBD1 (7 bases). Per germline, CDR1 LGHNA and CDR2 YSLEER. Between the trimmed V and J ends, which lost 3 bases and 6 bases, there was a span of 14 bases. CDR3 length: 14 amino acids. This chain's CDR3 is CASSQLQGRKTQYF. DNA of the CDR3: TGCGCCAGCAGCCAGCTACAGGGGAGGAAGACCCAGTACTTC.

This chain connects TRBV11-2 to TRBJ1-1, with D perhaps matching TRBD1 (5 bases). Looked up from germline, CDR1 is SGHAT and CDR2 is FQNNGV. Trimming removed 0 bases from V and 5 bases from J, with 10 bases in between. This CDR3 contains 14 residues. The CDR3 coding sequence is TGTGCCAGCAGCTTAGATCAAGGGGATACTGAAGCTTTCTTT. This codes for CASSLDQGDTEAFF.

This chain connects TRBV30 to TRBJ1-1; D may be TRBD1 (6 bases). Germline loops: CDR1 GTSNPN, CDR2 SVGIG (reference sequence). V shed 0 bases and J shed 4 bases, with 12 bases lying between them. The CDR3 consists of 14 residues. CDR3 DNA: TGTGCCTGGAGTGTAGGGGGGGCGCTCACTGAAGCTTTCTTT. The encoded protein is CAWSVGGALTEAFF.

The CDR3 coding sequence is TGTGCCAGCAGCAGGGGACAGGGGAATCAGCCCCAGCATTTT. It codes for CASSRGQGNQPQHF. The chain couples TRBV6-6 to TRBJ1-5; 10 nucleotides align to TRBD1. From germline, CDR1 is MNHNY and CDR2 SVGAGI (reference sequence). V shed 6 bases and J 4 bases; nucleotides not matched to a gene: 3. The CDR3 is 14 amino acids.

The chain recombines TRBV10-3 with TRBJ1-3; D gene uncertain. Trimming took off 7 bases at V and 0 bases at J, with 10 bases between the two ends. This CDR3 is built from 14 residues. The germline CDR1 and CDR2 sequences are ENHRY and SYGVKD. The CDR3 sequence: CAITAGSSGNTIYF. CDR3 nucleotide sequence: TGTGCCATCACTGCGGGGAGCTCTGGAAACACCATATATTTT.

The chain has TRBV9 and TRBJ2-7, with TRBD2 as a possible D gene (6 bases). The V end was cut by 4 bases, the J end by 5 bases, with 19 bases between. From germline, CDR1 is SGDLS and CDR2 YYNGEE. CDR3 length equals 15 residues. The CDR3 DNA sequence: TGTGCCAGCAGCCCCGGACGACTAGGTCGGGACGAGCAGTACTTC. Protein sequence: CASSPGRLGRDEQYF. The full variable domain, in which reference TRBV9 and TRBJ2-7 provide the parts outside the CDR3, is DSGVTQTPKHLITATGQRVTLRCSPRSGDLSVYWYQQSLDQGLQFLIQYYNGEERAKGNILERFSAQQFPDLHSELNLSSLELGDSALYFCASSPGRLGRDEQYFGPGTRLTVT.

The chain combines TRBV5-1 with TRBJ1-1, with TRBD1 matching 8 bases. The CDR3 spans 15 residues. V lost 0 bases, J lost 5 bases, and 6 bases stayed unmatched. The V gene's germline CDR1 is SGHRS and CDR2 YFSETQ. The chain's CDR3 is CASSLATGGFTEAFF. In DNA, the CDR3 is TGCGCCAGCAGCTTGGCAACAGGGGGTTTTACTGAAGCTTTCTTT.